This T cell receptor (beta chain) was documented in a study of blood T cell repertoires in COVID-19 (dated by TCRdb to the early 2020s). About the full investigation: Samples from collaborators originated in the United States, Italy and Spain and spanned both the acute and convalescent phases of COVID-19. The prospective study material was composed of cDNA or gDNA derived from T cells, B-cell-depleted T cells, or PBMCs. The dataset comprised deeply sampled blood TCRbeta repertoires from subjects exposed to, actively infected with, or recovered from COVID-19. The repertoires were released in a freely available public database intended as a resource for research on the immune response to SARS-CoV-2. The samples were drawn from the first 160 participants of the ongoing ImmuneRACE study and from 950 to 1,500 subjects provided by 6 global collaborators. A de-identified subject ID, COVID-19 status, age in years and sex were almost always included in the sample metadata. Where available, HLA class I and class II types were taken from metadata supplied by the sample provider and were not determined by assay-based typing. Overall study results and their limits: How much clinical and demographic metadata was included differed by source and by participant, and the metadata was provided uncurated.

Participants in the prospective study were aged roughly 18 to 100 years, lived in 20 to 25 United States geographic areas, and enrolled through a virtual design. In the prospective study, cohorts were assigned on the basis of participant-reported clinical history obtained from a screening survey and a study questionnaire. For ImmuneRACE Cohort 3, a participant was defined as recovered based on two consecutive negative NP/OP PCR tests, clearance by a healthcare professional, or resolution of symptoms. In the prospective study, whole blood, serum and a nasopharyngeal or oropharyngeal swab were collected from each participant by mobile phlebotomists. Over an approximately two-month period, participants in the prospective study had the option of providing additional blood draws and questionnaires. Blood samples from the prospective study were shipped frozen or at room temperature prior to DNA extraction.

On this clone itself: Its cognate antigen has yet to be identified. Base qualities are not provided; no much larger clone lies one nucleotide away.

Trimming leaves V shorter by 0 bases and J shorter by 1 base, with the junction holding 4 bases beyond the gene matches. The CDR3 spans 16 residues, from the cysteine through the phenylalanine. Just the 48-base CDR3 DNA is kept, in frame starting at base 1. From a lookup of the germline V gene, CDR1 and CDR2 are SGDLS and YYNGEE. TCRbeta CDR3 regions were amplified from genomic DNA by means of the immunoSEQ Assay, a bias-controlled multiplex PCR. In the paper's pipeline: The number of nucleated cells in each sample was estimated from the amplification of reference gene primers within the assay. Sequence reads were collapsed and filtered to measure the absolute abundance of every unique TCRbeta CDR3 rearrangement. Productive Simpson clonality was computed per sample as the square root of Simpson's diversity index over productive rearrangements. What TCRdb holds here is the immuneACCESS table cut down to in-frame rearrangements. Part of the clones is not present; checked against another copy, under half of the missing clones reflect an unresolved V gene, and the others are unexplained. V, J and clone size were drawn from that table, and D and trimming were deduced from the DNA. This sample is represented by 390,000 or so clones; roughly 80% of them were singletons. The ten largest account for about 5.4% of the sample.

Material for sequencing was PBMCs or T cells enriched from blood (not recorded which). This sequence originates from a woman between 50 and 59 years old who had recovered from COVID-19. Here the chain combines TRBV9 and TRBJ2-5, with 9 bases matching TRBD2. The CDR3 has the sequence CASSVAGTSSQETQYF. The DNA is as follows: TGTGCCAGCAGCGTAGCCGGGACTAGCAGCCAAGAGACCCAGTACTTC.